Below, 3 T cell receptor beta chains from the same sample are listed, as sequenced in a study of T cells in Graves' hyperthyroidism and ophthalmopathy. The investigators amplified TCR beta CDR3 regions from RNA transcripts. The HTBI primer set drove a first-round RT-PCR of the TCR CDR3. TCRdb processed the multiplex PCR reads anew with MiXCR; each CDR3 protein has one entry. Seen here are about 600,000 distinct CDR3 sequences, about 14% observed once, and the top ten hold approximately 12%. What was sequenced was blood. The receptors originated from a woman aged 45-65 years with Graves' ophthalmopathy.

This clonotype was observed many times. The V and J genes are TRBV28 and TRBJ2-1, with 7 bases aligning to TRBD1. This CDR3 region has 14 residues. V lost 5 bases and J lost 6; bases outside the gene matches: 7. Germline V gene data show CDR1 as MDHEN and CDR2 as SYDVKM. The CDR3 nucleotides are TGTGCCAGCAGTGCTTACAGGGGATCCAATGAGCAGTTCTTC. The encoded protein is CASSAYRGSNEQFF.

This chain joins TRBV10-3 and TRBJ1-2, with D tentatively TRBD1 (6 bases). Per germline, CDR1 ENHRY and CDR2 SYGVKD. The CDR3 consists of 13 residues. Trimming shortened V by 5 bases and J by 4 bases, and 11 bases separated the two germline ends. In nucleotides, the CDR3 is TGTGCCATCAGTAGCTCGACAGGCTATGGCTACACCTTC. Amino acid sequence: CAISSSTGYGYTF.

In this sample, this clonotype turned up many times. The chain has TRBV28 and TRBJ2-1; D is perhaps TRBD2 (5 bases). The germline gives CDR1 MDHEN, CDR2 SYDVKM. The CDR3 totals 13 residues. V gave up 5 bases and J gave up 5 bases, with 10 bases separating them. The CDR3 region has the DNA TGTGCCAGCAGTCCCGGGATAAACAATGAGCAGTTCTTC. Translation: CASSPGINNEQFF.